This TCR beta chain was found in a study of T cells in Graves' hyperthyroidism and ophthalmopathy. Germline V gene lookup returns CDR1 DFQATT and CDR2 SNEGSKA (reference sequence). The CDR3 is 11 amino acids. V was cut by 0 bases and J by 10 bases, with 4 bases left in between. TCR beta CDR3 sequences were amplified from RNA transcripts. First-round RT-PCR of the TCR CDR3 relied on the HTBI primer set. MiXCR, run by TCRdb on the multiplex PCR reads, gives a single entry per CDR3 protein. The sample shows approximately 600,000 distinct CDR3 sequences, roughly 15% of them seen only once. This clonotype was counted many times.

The chain employs TRBV20-1 and TRBJ1-6; D ambiguous. Sequenced sample: blood. The clonotype was recovered from a woman between 35 and 50 years old with Graves' ophthalmopathy. The CDR3 sequence: CSAREASPLHF. CDR3 coding DNA: TGCAGTGCTAGAGAAGCATCACCCCTCCACTTT.